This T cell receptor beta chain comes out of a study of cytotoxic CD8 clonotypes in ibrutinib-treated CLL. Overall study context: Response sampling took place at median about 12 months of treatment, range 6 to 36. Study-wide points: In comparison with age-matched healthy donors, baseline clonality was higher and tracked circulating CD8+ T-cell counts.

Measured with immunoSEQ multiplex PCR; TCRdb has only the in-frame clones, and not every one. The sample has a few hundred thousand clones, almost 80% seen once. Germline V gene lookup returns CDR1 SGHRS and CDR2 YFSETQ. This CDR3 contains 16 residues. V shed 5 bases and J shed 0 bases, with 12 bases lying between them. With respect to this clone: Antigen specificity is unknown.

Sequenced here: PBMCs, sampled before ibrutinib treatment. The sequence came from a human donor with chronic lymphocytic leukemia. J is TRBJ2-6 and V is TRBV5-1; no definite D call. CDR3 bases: TGCGCCAGCAGTCCCTTCGATCCCTCTGGGGCCAACGTCCTGACTTTC. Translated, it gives CASSPFDPSGANVLTF.